What follows are 14 T cell receptor beta chains derived from one specimen sequenced in a study of blood T cell repertoires in COVID-19 (dated by TCRdb to the early 2020s). The library was prepared using the immunoSEQ multiplex PCR assay. Here the immuneACCESS table is served through TCRdb, limited to in-frame sequences with V and J called. Missing clones are a known gap in these copies; in checked studies unresolved V genes cover under half, and the rest lacks a known reason. This sample gives about 69,000 clones in total; under 95% of them show up just once. The ten biggest clones cover approximately 4.8% of the sample. The specimen was peripheral blood. The receptors shown here come from a woman aged 55-70 years with active COVID-19.

The V gene is TRBV18, the J gene TRBJ2-3; tentatively, D is TRBD1 (6 bases). The germline CDR1 and CDR2 sequences are KGHSH and LQKENI. This CDR3 has 14 residues. Deletions cut 4 bases from V and 4 bases from J, with 12 bases between. CDR3 in DNA: TGTGCCAGCTCACTAAGACAGGCCGCAGATACGCAGTATTTT. Its protein product is CASSLRQAADTQYF.

This chain links TRBV9 with TRBJ2-1, with 9 bases fitting TRBD2. CDR3 length equals 16 residues. Per germline, CDR1 SGDLS and CDR2 YYNGEE. The trim removed 0 bases at V and 3 bases at J, leaving 4 bases unmatched. DNA of the CDR3: TGTGCCAGCAGCGTAGGTAGCGGGGGCTTCTACAATGAGCAGTTCTTC. Translated, it gives CASSVGSGGFYNEQFF.

The chain couples TRBV7-2 to TRBJ2-4; 11 bases are shared with TRBD2. The CDR3 has 15 residues. Unmatched junction bases numbered 6, after V lost 1 base and J lost 10 bases. Germline values: CDR1 SGHTA, CDR2 FQGNSA. The CDR3 is CASSLEGLAGGIQYF. CDR3 DNA: TGTGCCAGCAGCTTAGAAGGTCTAGCGGGAGGAATTCAGTACTTC. Full variable domain (missing parts from reference TRBV7-2 and TRBJ2-4): GAGVSQSPSNKVTEKGKDVELRCDPISGHTALYWYRQSLGQGLEFLIYFQGNSAPDKSGLPSDRFSAERTGGSVSTLTIQRTQQEDSAVYLCASSLEGLAGGIQYFGAGTRLSVL.

The chain has TRBV5-1 and TRBJ2-6; possible D gene TRBD1, 5 bases. The CDR3 covers 18 residues. The germline V gene has CDR1 SGHRS and CDR2 YFSETQ. Trimming left V 0 bases short and J 4 bases short, with 17 bases between. CDR3 in DNA: TGCGCCAGCAGCTTGGGGACCCGAGTCCGGACAGGGGCCAACGTCCTGACTTTC. Residues: CASSLGTRVRTGANVLTF.

The chain joins TRBV5-1 to TRBJ2-7; TRBD1 matches 11 bases. V lost 3 bases to trimming and J lost 2 bases; unmatched junction nucleotides: 1. CDR1 is SGHRS, CDR2 YFSETQ, per germline. CDR3 length equals 14 residues. The CDR3 here is CASSWGQGAYEQYF. The DNA for the CDR3 is TGCGCCAGCAGCTGGGGACAGGGGGCCTACGAGCAGTACTTC.

V is TRBV18 and J is TRBJ2-7, with no clear D. Germline V gene data show CDR1 as KGHSH and CDR2 as LQKENI. This CDR3 region has 13 residues. V was pared by 0 bases and J by 6 bases, with 9 bases between. The CDR3 loop is CASSPPRISEQYF. In DNA form, the CDR3 reads TGTGCCAGCTCACCACCGAGGATCAGCGAGCAGTACTTC.

This rearrangement joins TRBV7-7 to TRBJ1-1; D call uncertain. Trimming removed 5 bases from V and 7 bases from J, with 14 bases in between. This CDR3 is built from 13 residues. The germline gives CDR1 SSHAT, CDR2 FNYEAQ (reference sequence). The CDR3 DNA reads TGTGCCAGCAGCCGTTTGGGCCGAGATGAAGCTTTCTTT. Its protein product is CASSRLGRDEAFF.

V usage is TRBV19 and J usage is TRBJ1-1, with D perhaps matching TRBD1 (6 bases). Trimming left V 4 bases short and J 4 bases short, with 13 bases between. The CDR3 is made up of 14 amino acids. Germline V CDR1 and CDR2: LNHDA, SQIVND (reference sequence). CDR3 sequence reads: CASSTLTGFTEAFF. For the CDR3, the DNA is TGTGCCAGTAGTACCCTAACAGGGTTCACTGAAGCTTTCTTT.

CDR3 sequence reads: CASSQVGGVGSNTEAFF. The CDR3 DNA sequence: TGTGCCAGCAGCCAAGTGGGGGGAGTAGGGTCGAACACTGAAGCTTTCTTT. The chain recombines TRBV4-2 with TRBJ1-1; TRBD1 might be the D (5 bases). CDR3 length: 17 amino acids. The germline V gene has CDR1 LGHNA and CDR2 YNFKEQ. V lost 1 base, J lost 1 base, and 16 bases lay in between.

This chain connects TRBV30 to TRBJ1-5; D possibly corresponds to TRBD1 (5 bases). Germline V lookup: CDR1 GTSNPN, CDR2 SVGIG (reference sequence). V was clipped by 1 base and J by 2 bases, with 6 bases between them. The length of the CDR3 is 13 residues. This CDR3 reads CAWSAQGNQPQHF. CDR3 DNA: TGTGCCTGGAGTGCACAGGGCAATCAGCCCCAGCATTTT.

The rearrangement uses TRBV11-2 and TRBJ2-4, with TRBD2 matching over 10 bases. Germline lookup yields CDR1 SGHAT and CDR2 FQNNGV. After removal of 1 base from V and 1 base from J, the junction contained 10 bases not matched to a gene. This CDR3 comprises 19 residues. In DNA form, the CDR3 reads TGTGCCAGCAGCTTAGCCCTAGCGGGAGAGTGGGCGGCCAAAAACATTCAGTACTTC. Its translation: CASSLALAGEWAAKNIQYF.

This clone was seen only a few times. The chain combines TRBV28 with TRBJ1-5, with 8 bases aligning to TRBD1. Germline loops: CDR1 MDHEN, CDR2 SYDVKM. The CDR3 sequence is 14 residues long. With 6 bases clipped from V and 6 bases from J, the junction kept 7 bases outside the gene matches. The CDR3 region has the DNA TGTGCCAGCAGCCAACAGGGGGACGGTCAGCCCCAGCATTTT. This sequence encodes CASSQQGDGQPQHF.

The chain links TRBV5-4 to TRBJ2-4; 7 positions match TRBD1. Trimming removed 3 bases from V and 0 bases from J; junction bases left unmatched: 9. CDR3 length: 17 residues. The germline V gene encodes CDR1 SGHNT and CDR2 YYREEE (reference sequence). DNA for the CDR3: TGTGCCAGCAGCTCCGAGGGGGCTGGATTAGCCAAAAACATTCAGTACTTC. This codes for CASSSEGAGLAKNIQYF.

J is TRBJ1-2 and V is TRBV6-5; no clear D. Germline CDR1 is MNHEY and CDR2 is SVGAGI. V was trimmed by 6 bases and J by 3 bases, leaving 17 bases between them. The CDR3 has 15 residues. CDR3: CASSRRQPEHYGYTF. CDR3 DNA: TGTGCCAGCAGCCGGCGACAACCCGAGCACTATGGCTACACCTTC.